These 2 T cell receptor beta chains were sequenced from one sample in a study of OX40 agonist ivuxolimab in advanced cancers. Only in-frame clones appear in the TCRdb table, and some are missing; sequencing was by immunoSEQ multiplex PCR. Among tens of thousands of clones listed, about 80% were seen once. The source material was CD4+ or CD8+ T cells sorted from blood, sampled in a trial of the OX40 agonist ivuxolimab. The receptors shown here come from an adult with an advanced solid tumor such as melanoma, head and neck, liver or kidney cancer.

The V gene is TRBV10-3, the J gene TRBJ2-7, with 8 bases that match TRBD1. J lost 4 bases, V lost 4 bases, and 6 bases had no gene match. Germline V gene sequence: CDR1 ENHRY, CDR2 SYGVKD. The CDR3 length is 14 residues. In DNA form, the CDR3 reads TGTGCCATCAGTGTACCGGACAGGGTTTACGAGCAGTACTTC. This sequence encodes CAISVPDRVYEQYF.

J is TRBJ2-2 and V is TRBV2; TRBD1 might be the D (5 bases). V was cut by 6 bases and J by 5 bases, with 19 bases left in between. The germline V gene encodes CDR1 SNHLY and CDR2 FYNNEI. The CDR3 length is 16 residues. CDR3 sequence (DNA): TGTGCCAGCAGCGTACCACTTGGGGCGGAGACCGGGGAGCTGTTTTTT. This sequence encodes CASSVPLGAETGELFF.